This TCR beta chain was observed in a study of CD8 T cells in ankylosing spondylitis. Study-wide results and caveats: Disease-linked clones had a CD8+ phenotype and relatively low frequency in peripheral blood. Seemingly distinctive of ankylosing spondylitis blood was a TCR beta motif formed by eight highly homologous variants.

Each CDR3 protein gets one entry after TCRdb re-called the 5' RACE reads with MiXCR. The table has tens of thousands of distinct CDR3 sequences, more than 25% seen once. J gave up 0 bases and V 0 bases, and 3 bases lay outside the gene matches. This CDR3 comprises 15 residues. The germline CDR1 and CDR2 sequences are DFQATT and SNEGSKA (reference sequence). This clonotype was detected many times. The antigen is unknown. The sequencing input was blood, either unsorted or a sorted T cell fraction (not recorded which). The rearrangement uses TRBV20-1 and TRBJ1-1; 8 bases line up with TRBD1. The TCR originated in a male donor with ankylosing spondylitis or in good health (not recorded which). The CDR3 DNA reads TGCAGTGCTAGAGATATGGACAGGGTGAACACTGAAGCTTTCTTT. It codes for CSARDMDRVNTEAFF.